These T cell receptor beta chains were read from a single sample in a study of shared clonotypes between healthy human individuals. TCRdb's copy holds only in-frame clones and misses some; the assay was immunoSEQ multiplex PCR. The sample includes around 940,000 clones, over 75% of them seen just once. The source material was memory CD4+ T cells sorted from blood. These receptors were obtained from a man aged 18 to 30 in good health. Both conserved end residues are part of each CDR3. Each record gives: clone size, D gene, J gene, V gene, CDR3 protein, CDR3 DNA. A D gene is named only where the DNA matches it firmly. The size field is filled for only some rows; it gives once, few, many or a size class.

size: NA; D: NA; J: TRBJ2-3; V: TRBV18; CDR3: CASSPPSVTSTDTQYF; DNA: TGTGCCAGCTCACCACCGTCCGTAACTAGCACAGATACGCAGTATTTT
size: once; D: NA; J: TRBJ2-5; V: TRBV9; CDR3: CASSAREETQYF; DNA: TGTGCCAGCAGCGCCCGCGAAGAGACCCAGTACTTC
size: NA; D: TRBD1; J: TRBJ1-5; V: TRBV28; CDR3: CASRLGQGNQPQHF; DNA: TGTGCCAGCAGGCTCGGACAGGGAAATCAGCCCCAGCATTTT
size: NA; D: TRBD2; J: TRBJ2-3; V: TRBV6-6; CDR3: CASSPGLAGADTQYF; DNA: TGTGCCAGCAGTCCGGGACTAGCGGGAGCAGATACGCAGTATTTT
size: NA; D: NA; J: TRBJ2-7; V: TRBV7-2; CDR3: CASSSVSYEQYF; DNA: TGTGCCAGCAGCTCAGTCTCCTACGAGCAGTACTTC
size: NA; D: NA; J: TRBJ2-3; V: TRBV29-1; CDR3: CSVDPLRFTSTDTQYF; DNA: TGCAGCGTTGATCCACTCAGGTTTACTAGCACAGATACGCAGTATTTT
size: NA; D: TRBD1; J: TRBJ2-7; V: TRBV30; CDR3: CAWKGTGPYEQYF; DNA: TGTGCCTGGAAGGGGACAGGGCCCTACGAGCAGTACTTC
size: NA; D: NA; J: TRBJ2-7; V: TRBV27; CDR3: CASSPNRVSYEQYF; DNA: TGTGCCAGCAGTCCGAACAGGGTCTCCTACGAGCAGTACTTC
size: NA; D: NA; J: TRBJ2-7; V: TRBV28; CDR3: CASSSGGRGEQYF; DNA: TGTGCCAGCAGCTCGGGGGGCCGGGGGGAGCAGTACTTC
size: NA; D: NA; J: TRBJ2-3; V: TRBV6-6; CDR3: CASSYSGQYTDTQYF; DNA: TGTGCCAGCAGTTACTCCGGACAGTACACAGATACGCAGTATTTT
size: NA; D: NA; J: TRBJ2-3; V: TRBV2; CDR3: CASQTSGNGMDTQYF; DNA: TGTGCCAGTCAAACGTCCGGGAATGGGATGGATACGCAGTATTTT
size: NA; D: NA; J: TRBJ2-2; V: TRBV6-1; CDR3: CASSIGLNTGELFF; DNA: TGTGCCAGCAGCATCGGATTGAACACCGGGGAGCTGTTTTTT
size: NA; D: NA; J: TRBJ2-7; V: TRBV11-3; CDR3: CASSSEYEQYF; DNA: TGTGCCAGCAGCTCGGAATACGAGCAGTACTTC
size: many; D: TRBD1; J: TRBJ1-2; V: TRBV5-4; CDR3: CASSLGQGDGYTF; DNA: TGTGCCAGCAGCTTAGGACAGGGGGATGGCTACACCTTC
size: NA; D: NA; J: TRBJ1-1; V: TRBV7-2; CDR3: CASSTQGGRGAFF; DNA: TGTGCCAGCAGCACCCAGGGTGGACGTGGAGCTTTCTTT
size: NA; D: NA; J: TRBJ1-2; V: TRBV6-5; CDR3: CASSTPGLDGYTF; DNA: TGTGCCAGCAGTACTCCAGGTTTGGATGGCTACACCTTC
size: few; D: TRBD2; J: TRBJ2-3; V: TRBV18; CDR3: CASSPGRARADTQYF; DNA: TGTGCCAGCTCACCCGGGAGGGCCAGAGCAGATACGCAGTATTTT
size: NA; D: NA; J: TRBJ2-5; V: TRBV4-1; CDR3: CASSQDRGEGQETQYF; DNA: TGCGCCAGCAGCCAAGATCGGGGCGAGGGGCAAGAGACCCAGTACTTC
size: NA; D: NA; J: TRBJ2-7; V: TRBV9; CDR3: CASSVGVANHEQYF; DNA: TGTGCCAGCAGCGTAGGGGTAGCCAACCACGAGCAGTACTTC
size: few; D: TRBD1; J: TRBJ2-6; V: TRBV6-1; CDR3: CASTGGSGANVLTF; DNA: TGTGCCAGTACAGGGGGCTCTGGGGCCAACGTCCTGACTTTC
size: NA; D: NA; J: TRBJ2-2; V: TRBV10-3; CDR3: CAIGEGGIFSGELFF; DNA: TGTGCCATCGGCGAGGGGGGCATTTTCTCCGGGGAGCTGTTTTTT
size: NA; D: NA; J: TRBJ2-3; V: TRBV5-1; CDR3: CASSLTQGSFTDTQYF; DNA: TGCGCCAGCAGCTTGACCCAGGGATCATTCACAGATACGCAGTATTTT